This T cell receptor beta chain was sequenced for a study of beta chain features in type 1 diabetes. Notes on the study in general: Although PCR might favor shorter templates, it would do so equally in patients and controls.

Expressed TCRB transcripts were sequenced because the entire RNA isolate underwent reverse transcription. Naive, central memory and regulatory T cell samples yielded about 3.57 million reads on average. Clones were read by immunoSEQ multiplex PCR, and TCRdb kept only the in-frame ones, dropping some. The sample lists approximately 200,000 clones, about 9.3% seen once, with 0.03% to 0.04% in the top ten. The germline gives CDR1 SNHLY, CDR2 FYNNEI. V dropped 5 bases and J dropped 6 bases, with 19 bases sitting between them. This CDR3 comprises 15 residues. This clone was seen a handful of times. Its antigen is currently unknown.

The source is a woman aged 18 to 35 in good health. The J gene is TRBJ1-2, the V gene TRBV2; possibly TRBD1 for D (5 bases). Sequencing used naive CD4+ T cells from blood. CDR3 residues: CASSLQESRVHGYTF. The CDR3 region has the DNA TGTGCCAGCAGTTTACAGGAATCCCGAGTGCATGGCTACACCTTC.